A single sample is the source of the 13 T cell receptor beta chains below, sequenced in a study of T cells in localized non-small cell lung cancer. TCRdb's table, derived via immunoSEQ multiplex PCR, lists solely in-frame clones and lacks some. This table holds fewer than 50,000 clones, roughly 83% found once. Here the sequenced sample was PBMCs, taken before any cancer treatment. All receptors derive from a man between 40 and 69 years old with stage II lung adenocarcinoma.

The chain has TRBV7-2 and TRBJ2-2, with 8 bases lining up with TRBD2. Germline trimming cut 2 bases from V and 6 bases from J; bases unmatched to any gene: 5. The V gene's germline CDR1 is SGHTA and CDR2 FQGNSA. The length of the CDR3 is 15 residues. DNA of the CDR3: TGTGCCAGCAGCTTATCGGGAGGGCCTTCCGGGGAGCTGTTTTTT. It translates to CASSLSGGPSGELFF.

J is TRBJ1-6 and V is TRBV5-8; D may be TRBD1 (5 bases). This CDR3 contains 15 residues. The V end lost 2 bases, the J end lost 3 bases, and 9 bases lay between the germline ends. Germline CDR1 SGHTS, CDR2 YDEGEE. The CDR3 bases are TGTGCCAGCAGCTTTTCGGGGGGCTATAATTCACCCCTCCACTTT. This gives the protein CASSFSGGYNSPLHF.

This sequence joins TRBV7-9 and TRBJ2-3; D call uncertain. The CDR3 totals 12 residues. Germline assignment: CDR1 SEHNR and CDR2 FQNEAQ (reference sequence). V was clipped by 10 bases and J by 2 bases, with 10 bases between them. The CDR3 loop reads CAILYYTDTQYF. The CDR3 nucleotides read TGTGCCATCCTCTACTACACAGATACGCAGTATTTT.

V and J are TRBV5-5 and TRBJ1-5; 9 positions match TRBD1. Germline CDR1 SGHKS, CDR2 YYEKEE (reference sequence). The CDR3 is 16 amino acids. V shed 2 bases, J shed 7 bases, and the junction held 10 bases outside the gene matches. The CDR3 bases are TGTGCCAGCAGCTTTACCTGGACAGGGGCTTTGCAGCCCCAGCATTTT. It codes for CASSFTWTGALQPQHF.

The genes are TRBV7-2 and TRBJ2-7, with 7 bases identical to TRBD1. The CDR3 covers 14 residues. Germline CDR1 is SGHTA and CDR2 is FQGNSA. Trimming at V came to 6 bases and at J to 2 bases, leaving 7 bases not matched to a gene. The CDR3 spells CASRSLGTAYEQYF. The CDR3 DNA sequence: TGTGCCAGCAGATCCCTTGGGACAGCCTACGAGCAGTACTTC.

V is TRBV2 and J is TRBJ2-5; the D is unclear. This CDR3 contains 12 residues. Trimming removed 6 bases at V and 5 bases at J, with 10 bases between. CDR1 and CDR2 (germline): SNHLY, FYNNEI. The DNA for the CDR3 is TGTGCCAGCAGGCGGAGCCTGGAGACCCAGTACTTC. It codes for CASRRSLETQYF.

The genes are TRBV27 and TRBJ1-1; 7 positions match TRBD1. V was pared by 4 bases and J by 1 base, with 6 bases of the junction left unmatched. CDR1 and CDR2 from the germline V gene are MNHEY and SMNVEV (reference sequence). This CDR3 has 15 amino acids. CDR3 in amino acids: CASSSRDRRNTEAFF. The CDR3 DNA reads as TGTGCCAGCAGTTCCCGGGACAGACGGAACACTGAAGCTTTCTTT.

This chain joins TRBV4-2 and TRBJ2-3, with 7 positions matching TRBD1. The junction had 8 bases not matched to a gene; V was cut back by 6 bases and J by 5 bases. CDR1 is LGHNA and CDR2 is YNFKEQ in the germline V gene. The CDR3 is 14 residues long. In nucleotides, the CDR3 is TGTGCCAGCAGAGGGACAGATTGGGAAGATACGCAGTATTTT. It codes for CASRGTDWEDTQYF.

The V call is TRBV7-2, the J call TRBJ2-3, with a tentative D call TRBD2 (5 bases). Germline V gives CDR1 SGHTA, CDR2 FQGNSA. This CDR3 has 16 amino acids. V was trimmed by 2 bases and J by 6 bases, leaving 18 bases between them. CDR3 in DNA: TGTGCCAGCAGCTTAAGCAGGAGGCCCACAGTTGATACGCAGTATTTT. Its translation: CASSLSRRPTVDTQYF.

The V call is TRBV6-5, the J call TRBJ1-2, with a weak D call TRBD1 (6 bases). Germline CDR1 and CDR2: MNHEY and SVGAGI. V lost 2 bases and J 4 bases, leaving 14 bases between the germline ends. This CDR3 spans 15 amino acids. The CDR3 loop is CASSYLGGRSYGYTF. DNA of the CDR3: TGTGCCAGCAGTTACCTTGGGGGGCGCTCCTATGGCTACACCTTC.

As to this clone: A read error may produce the germline difference seen at one junction end. V usage is TRBV7-7 and J usage is TRBJ1-2; the D gene is possibly TRBD1 (6 bases). CDR3 length: 14 residues. Germline V gene lookup returns CDR1 SSHAT and CDR2 FNYEAQ (reference sequence). The CDR3 bases are TGTGCTAGCAGCAAGAGGGCGGGGGCGAGTGGCTACACCTTC. Amino acids: CASSKRAGASGYTF.

This chain connects TRBV5-6 to TRBJ1-1; perhaps TRBD1 as D (6 bases). The CDR3 spans 17 residues. V lost 3 bases and J lost 0, with 18 bases in between. In germline, CDR1 is SGHDT, CDR2 YYEEEE. CDR3 bases: TGTGCCAGCAGCTCTCGGGACAAGAGTATGTTGAACACTGAAGCTTTCTTT. Amino acids: CASSSRDKSMLNTEAFF.

This sequence joins TRBV7-2 and TRBJ1-1, with D tentatively TRBD1 (5 bases). Between the trimmed V and J ends, which lost 5 bases and 0 bases, there was a span of 19 bases. Germline V gene sequence: CDR1 SGHTA, CDR2 FQGNSA. The CDR3 is 17 amino acids. For the CDR3, the DNA is TGTGCCAGCAGCCCACATGCGGGGGGAATTATGAACACTGAAGCTTTCTTT. Its translation: CASSPHAGGIMNTEAFF.